One and the same sample provided the 19 T cell receptor beta chains below, sequenced in a study of T cell responses to AZD1222 COVID-19 vaccine. The protocol was immunoSEQ multiplex PCR, while the TCRdb copy is restricted to in-frame clones and leaves out a portion. The sample has about 140,000 clones; about 92% are singletons. This sample comprised peripheral blood, obtained on day 0 of AZD1222 vaccination. These receptors originate from an adult in good health.

As concerns this clone: This sample includes further DNA sequences coding for the same CDR3. The CDR3 region is CASSLLYEQFF. The CDR3, as DNA: TGTGCCAGCAGCTTATTATATGAGCAGTTCTTC. The chain employs TRBV11-2 and TRBJ2-1; D gene unclear. The CDR3 runs to 11 residues. Germline assignment: CDR1 SGHAT and CDR2 FQNNGV. Trimming pared 2 bases from V and 8 bases from J, leaving 4 bases between.

The rearrangement joins TRBV19 to TRBJ1-5; D call uncertain. This CDR3 comprises 14 residues. V was shortened by 6 bases and J by 0 bases, with 9 bases between the two germline ends. The germline gives CDR1 LNHDA, CDR2 SQIVND (reference sequence). Written as DNA, the CDR3 is TGTGCCAGTAGGGCCCAGCATAGCAATCAGCCCCAGCATTTT. Protein sequence: CASRAQHSNQPQHF.

V is TRBV30 and J is TRBJ2-7; 14 bases are shared with TRBD2. V was clipped by 2 bases and J by 0 bases; unmatched bases: 6. Looked up from germline, CDR1 is GTSNPN and CDR2 is SVGIG (reference sequence). The CDR3 has 17 amino acids. CDR3: CAWSLGLAGVSSYEQYF. The DNA for the CDR3 is TGTGCCTGGAGTCTGGGACTAGCGGGAGTTAGCTCCTACGAGCAGTACTTC.

This rearrangement joins TRBV12-3 or TRBV12-4 to TRBJ2-1; D unresolved. CDR3 length: 13 amino acids. Deletions cut 3 bases from V and 9 bases from J, with 12 bases between. CDR3 residues: CASSFVTSTEQFF. In nucleotides, the CDR3 is TGTGCCAGCAGTTTTGTTACCAGCACTGAGCAGTTCTTC.

This chain joins TRBV7-9 and TRBJ2-4; perhaps TRBD1 as D (6 bases). The CDR3 is 12 amino acids. Germline lookup yields CDR1 SEHNR and CDR2 FQNEAQ (reference sequence). The ends were cut back, 5 bases at V and 11 bases at J, with 13 bases in the middle. Here the CDR3 DNA reads TGTGCCAGCAGCCCGGACAGTTGGCTTCAGTACTTC. Protein product: CASSPDSWLQYF.

The chain links TRBV7-9 to TRBJ2-1; 9 bases are shared with TRBD2. Germline V lookup: CDR1 SEHNR, CDR2 FQNEAQ (reference sequence). J gave up 4 bases and V 4 bases, and 17 bases lay outside the gene matches. The length of the CDR3 is 19 residues. CDR3 in DNA: TGTGCCAGCAGCTCCTGGCCTAGCGGGGCGCCCACAAGATACAATGAGCAGTTCTTC. It yields the protein CASSSWPSGAPTRYNEQFF.

The chain couples TRBV28 to TRBJ2-7, with 8 nucleotides matching TRBD2. J gave up 1 base and V 2 bases, and 4 bases lay outside the gene matches. CDR1 and CDR2 (germline): MDHEN, SYDVKM. The CDR3 has 15 amino acids. In nucleotides, the CDR3 is TGTGCCAGCAGTTTAAGGGGCGGGGGGTCCTACGAGCAGTACTTC. Protein sequence: CASSLRGGGSYEQYF.

This rearrangement joins TRBV6-5 to TRBJ1-6, with 9 bases matching TRBD1. Losses at the gene ends were 6 bases for V and 7 bases for J; bases not matched to a gene: 4. Germline CDR1 reads MNHEY; CDR2 reads SVGAGI. The CDR3 has 14 residues. The CDR3 loop reads CASRAGTGNSPLHF. The CDR3 nucleotides read TGTGCCAGCAGGGCCGGGACAGGGAATTCACCCCTCCACTTT.

This chain links TRBV29-1 with TRBJ2-2, with D tentatively TRBD1 (6 bases). The CDR3 extends over 12 amino acids. In germline, CDR1 is SQVTM, CDR2 ANQGSEA. The V end was cut by 6 bases, the J end by 7 bases, with 12 bases between. CDR3 sequence (DNA): TGCAGCGTCCGCAGGGGCGGCGGGGAGCTGTTTTTT. Protein product: CSVRRGGGELFF.

A note on this clone: A junction boundary mismatches the germline segment, possibly from a read error. This sequence joins TRBV28 and TRBJ1-2, with D unclear. The CDR3 runs 11 residues. Looked up from germline, CDR1 is MDHEN and CDR2 is SYDVKM. DNA for the CDR3: TGTGCCAGCAGTTATTGGGGATTAAATTACTTC. Its protein product is CASSYWGLNYF.

The V and J genes are TRBV7-3 and TRBJ2-7, with 9 bases identical to TRBD2. The CDR3 is 14 residues long. Germline V gives CDR1 SGHTA, CDR2 FQGTGA. The ends lost 2 bases at V and 5 bases at J; junction bases unmatched: 4. The CDR3 loop reads CASSLAGGPHEQYF. For the CDR3, the DNA is TGTGCCAGCAGCTTAGCGGGAGGGCCCCACGAGCAGTACTTC. The whole variable domain, remainder taken from reference TRBV7-3 and TRBJ2-7, is GAGVSQTPSNKVTEKGKYVELRCDPISGHTALYWYRQSLGQGPEFLIYFQGTGAADDSGLPNDRFFAVRPEGSVSTLKIQRTERGDSAVYLCASSLAGGPHEQYFGPGTRLTVT.

The chain employs TRBV5-1 and TRBJ2-1, with D perhaps TRBD2 (5 bases). The CDR3 extends over 16 amino acids. The V gene lost 2 bases and the J gene lost 8 bases, with 20 bases spanning the gap. Germline V gives CDR1 SGHRS, CDR2 YFSETQ. The CDR3 DNA is TGCGCCAGCAGCTTCCAGACGAGCGGACCTGTCGATGAGCAGTTCTTC. Residues: CASSFQTSGPVDEQFF.

The chain links TRBV6-1 to TRBJ1-2, with 7 bases matching TRBD1. Losses at the gene ends were 3 bases for V and 2 bases for J; bases not matched to a gene: 9. This CDR3 is built from 16 residues. Germline V CDR1 and CDR2: MNHNS, SASEGT. The CDR3 DNA sequence: TGTGCCAGCAGTGAGGGGACAGCAGCTGTGAACTATGGCTACACCTTC. It encodes CASSEGTAAVNYGYTF.

The chain combines TRBV24-1 with TRBJ2-1; weak D call: TRBD1 (5 bases). CDR3 length equals 14 residues. Germline CDR1 reads KGHDR; CDR2 reads SFDVKD. The V and J ends lost 3 bases and 7 bases respectively, with 12 bases between them. CDR3 in DNA: TGTGCCACCAGTGATCAAAGGGGCGGTAATGAGCAGTTCTTC. Its translation is CATSDQRGGNEQFF.

The table lists this clone with a few counts. V and J are TRBV11-2 and TRBJ2-1, with 11 positions matching TRBD2. The CDR3 is 14 residues long. V was pared by 5 bases and J by 10 bases, with 7 bases of the junction left unmatched. Germline V gene sequence: CDR1 SGHAT, CDR2 FQNNGV. In DNA, the CDR3 is TGTGCCAGCAGCCTGCTAGCGGGAGGTCTAGAGCAGTTCTTC. This encodes CASSLLAGGLEQFF.

This chain connects TRBV14 to TRBJ2-7; unclear D gene. Trimming cost V 0 bases and J 7 bases, with 7 bases left between them. CDR1 is SGHDN, CDR2 FVKESK, per germline. CDR3 size: 12 residues. CDR3 amino acids: CASSQDPLEQYF. In DNA, the CDR3 is TGTGCCAGCAGCCAAGATCCTCTTGAGCAGTACTTC.

Remarks on this clone: One junction end does not reproduce the germline sequence, and a read error may be involved. The chain joins TRBV5-5 to TRBJ1-2; a weak D match, TRBD1 (5 bases). This CDR3 is 14 amino acids long. Germline V gene lookup returns CDR1 SGHKS and CDR2 YYEKEE (reference sequence). Here the CDR3 reads CASSRGDSNNGYTF. CDR3 in DNA: TGTGCCAGCAGCCGAGGCGACAGTAACAATGGCTACACCTTC.

V and J are TRBV7-2 and TRBJ2-7; D is perhaps TRBD1 (7 bases). CDR3 length equals 14 residues. Germline CDR1 SGHTA, CDR2 FQGNSA. The germline V and J ends were trimmed by 5 bases and 3 bases, with 14 bases remaining between them. The CDR3 reads CASSRGQGGYEQYF. The CDR3 DNA is TGTGCCAGCAGCCGCGGCCAGGGGGGCTACGAGCAGTACTTC.

The chain couples TRBV4-1 to TRBJ2-3, with D unclear. Deletions cut 0 bases from V and 1 base from J, with 8 bases between. CDR3 size: 15 residues. The germline CDR1 and CDR2 sequences are MGHRA and YSYEKL. CDR3 protein: CASSQDPSGTDTQYF. The DNA for the CDR3 is TGCGCCAGCAGCCAAGACCCCTCGGGCACAGATACGCAGTATTTT.